The source of this T cell receptor beta chain is a study of vaccination effects on CD4 cells after COVID-19. Study summary: The median interval between the second dose and post-vaccine sampling was 72 days.

It was after 10 days of culture that CD4+ T cells were isolated. The vaccine given was either BNT162b2 or mRNA-1273, in two doses. The authors exchanged half the medium for IL-2 medium on days 3 and 7. A few counts support this clone. Its specificity is not known. General study points: Just 1 of 255 vaccine-induced clones in healthy recipients was cross-reactive. Clones from infection and from vaccination both contracted markedly late after vaccination.

Produced via immunoSEQ multiplex PCR; TCRdb's table is partial and in-frame only. The sample records fewer than 55,000 clones, roughly 72% being singletons. The sequencing used CD4+ T cells from PBMCs cultured without peptide, collected after COVID-19 vaccination. The receptor comes from a human donor who received a COVID-19 vaccine.

CDR3 sequence reads: CASSQGGADTQYF. The DNA of the CDR3 is TGTGCCAGCAGCCAAGGGGGCGCAGATACGCAGTATTTT. The rearrangement links TRBV3-1 (or the pseudogene TRBV3-2) to TRBJ2-3; weak D call: TRBD1 (5 bases). The germline gives CDR1 LGHDT, CDR2 YNNKEL (reference sequence). Trimming left V 1 base short and J 4 bases short, with 6 bases between. The CDR3 runs 13 residues.